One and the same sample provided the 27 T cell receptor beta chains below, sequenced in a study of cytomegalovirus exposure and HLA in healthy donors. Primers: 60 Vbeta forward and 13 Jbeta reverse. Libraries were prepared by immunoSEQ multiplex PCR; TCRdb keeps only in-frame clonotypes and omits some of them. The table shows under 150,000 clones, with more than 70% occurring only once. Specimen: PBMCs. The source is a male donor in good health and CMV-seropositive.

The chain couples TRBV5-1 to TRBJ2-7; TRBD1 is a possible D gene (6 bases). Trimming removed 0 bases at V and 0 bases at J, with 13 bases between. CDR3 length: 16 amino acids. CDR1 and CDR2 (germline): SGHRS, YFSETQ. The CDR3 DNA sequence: TGCGCCAGCAGCTTGGCCGACAGGTTGAGCTCCTACGAGCAGTACTTC. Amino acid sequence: CASSLADRLSSYEQYF.

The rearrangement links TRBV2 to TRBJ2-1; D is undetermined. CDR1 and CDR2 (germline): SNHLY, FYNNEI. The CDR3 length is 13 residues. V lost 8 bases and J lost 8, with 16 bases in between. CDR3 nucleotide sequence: TGTGCCAGCTCCCCCCTTCCGAGGCATGAGCAGTTCTTC. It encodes CASSPLPRHEQFF.

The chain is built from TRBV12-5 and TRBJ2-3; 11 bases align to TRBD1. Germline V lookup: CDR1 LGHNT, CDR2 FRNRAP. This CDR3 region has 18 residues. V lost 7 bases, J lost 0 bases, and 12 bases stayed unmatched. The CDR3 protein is CASEMGPGTGGSTDTQYF. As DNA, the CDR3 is TGTGCTAGTGAAATGGGCCCCGGGACAGGGGGGAGCACAGATACGCAGTATTTT.

The CDR3 sequence is CASSSLAGEQYF. The CDR3 region has the DNA TGTGCCAGCAGCTCCCTAGCGGGGGAGCAGTACTTC. V usage is TRBV7-2 and J usage is TRBJ2-7, with 9 bases lining up with TRBD2. CDR3 size: 12 residues. V lost 4 bases to trimming and J lost 7 bases; unmatched junction nucleotides: 2. Germline V gene data show CDR1 as SGHTA and CDR2 as FQGNSA.

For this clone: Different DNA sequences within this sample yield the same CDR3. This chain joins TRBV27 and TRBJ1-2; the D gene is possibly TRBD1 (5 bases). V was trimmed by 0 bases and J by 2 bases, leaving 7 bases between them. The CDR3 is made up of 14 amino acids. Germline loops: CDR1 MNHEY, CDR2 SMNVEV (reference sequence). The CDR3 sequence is CASSLSQGNYGYTF. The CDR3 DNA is TGTGCCAGCAGTTTATCGCAGGGAAACTATGGCTACACCTTC.

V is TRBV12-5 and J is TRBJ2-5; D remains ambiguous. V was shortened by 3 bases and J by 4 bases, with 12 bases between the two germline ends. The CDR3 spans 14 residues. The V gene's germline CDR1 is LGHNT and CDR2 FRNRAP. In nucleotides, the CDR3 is TGTGCTAGTGGTTTTAATAGCTTGGGAGAGACCCAGTACTTC. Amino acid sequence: CASGFNSLGETQYF. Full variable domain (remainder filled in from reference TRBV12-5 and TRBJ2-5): DARVTQTPRHKVTEMGQEVTMRCQPILGHNTVFWYRQTMMQGLELLAYFRNRAPLDDSGMPKDRFSAEMPDATLATLKIQPSEPRDSAVYFCASGFNSLGETQYFGPGTRLLVL.

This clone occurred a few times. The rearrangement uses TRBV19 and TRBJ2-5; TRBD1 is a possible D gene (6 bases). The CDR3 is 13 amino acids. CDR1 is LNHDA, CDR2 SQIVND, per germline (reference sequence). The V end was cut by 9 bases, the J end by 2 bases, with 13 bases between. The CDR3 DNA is TGTGCCAGCGGGGACCAGGGGCAAGAGACCCAGTACTTC. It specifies CASGDQGQETQYF.

CDR3 amino acids: CASGFPLAASSYEQYF. The CDR3 DNA reads TGTGCTAGTGGTTTCCCGCTAGCGGCGTCCTCCTACGAGCAGTACTTC. The chain is built from TRBV12-5 and TRBJ2-7; 7 bases line up with TRBD2. Germline CDR1 is LGHNT and CDR2 is FRNRAP. The ends lost 3 bases at V and 0 bases at J; junction bases unmatched: 8. The CDR3 covers 16 residues.

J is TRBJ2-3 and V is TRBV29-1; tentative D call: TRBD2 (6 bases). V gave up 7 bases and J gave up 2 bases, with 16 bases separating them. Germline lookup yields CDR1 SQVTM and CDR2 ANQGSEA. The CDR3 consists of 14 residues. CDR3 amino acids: CSATGDGLTDTQYF. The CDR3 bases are TGCAGCGCTACGGGGGATGGTCTCACAGATACGCAGTATTTT.

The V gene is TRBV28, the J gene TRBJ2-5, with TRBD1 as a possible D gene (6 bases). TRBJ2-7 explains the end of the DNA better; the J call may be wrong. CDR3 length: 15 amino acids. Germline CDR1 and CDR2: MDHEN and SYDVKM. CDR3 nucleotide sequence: TGTGCCAGCAGTTTACCCCGGGACAACAACTACGAGCAGTACTTC. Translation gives CASSLPRDNNYEQYF.

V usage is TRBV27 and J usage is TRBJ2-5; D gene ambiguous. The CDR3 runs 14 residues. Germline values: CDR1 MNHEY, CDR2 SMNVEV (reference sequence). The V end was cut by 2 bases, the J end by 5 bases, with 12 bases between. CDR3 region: CASSLGALVETQYF. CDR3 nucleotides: TGTGCCAGCAGTTTAGGAGCCCTTGTGGAGACCCAGTACTTC.

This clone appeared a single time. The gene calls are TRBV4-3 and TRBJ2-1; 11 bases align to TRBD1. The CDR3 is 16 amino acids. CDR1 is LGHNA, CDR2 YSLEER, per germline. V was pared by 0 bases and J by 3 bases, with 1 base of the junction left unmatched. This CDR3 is CASSQDGTGGYNEQFF. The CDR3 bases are TGCGCCAGCAGCCAAGATGGGACAGGGGGCTACAATGAGCAGTTCTTC.

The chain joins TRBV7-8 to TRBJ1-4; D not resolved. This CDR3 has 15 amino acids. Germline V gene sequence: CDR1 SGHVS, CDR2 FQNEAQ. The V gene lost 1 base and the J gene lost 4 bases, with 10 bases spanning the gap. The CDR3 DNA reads TGTGCCAGCAGCTTAGTGCCAAGCAATAATGAAAAACTGTTTTTT. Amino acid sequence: CASSLVPSNNEKLFF.

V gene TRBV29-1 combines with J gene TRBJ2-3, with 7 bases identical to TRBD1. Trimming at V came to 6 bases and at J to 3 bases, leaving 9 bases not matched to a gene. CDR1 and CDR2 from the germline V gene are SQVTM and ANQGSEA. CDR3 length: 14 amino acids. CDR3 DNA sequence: TGCAGCGTCCGTAGGACAGGAGATACAGATACGCAGTATTTT. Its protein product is CSVRRTGDTDTQYF.

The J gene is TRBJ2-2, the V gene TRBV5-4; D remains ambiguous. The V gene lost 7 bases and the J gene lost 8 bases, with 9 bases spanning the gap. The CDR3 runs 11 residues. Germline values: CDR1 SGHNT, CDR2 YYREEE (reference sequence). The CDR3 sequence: CASGGMGELFF. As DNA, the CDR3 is TGTGCCAGCGGCGGCATGGGGGAGCTGTTTTTT.

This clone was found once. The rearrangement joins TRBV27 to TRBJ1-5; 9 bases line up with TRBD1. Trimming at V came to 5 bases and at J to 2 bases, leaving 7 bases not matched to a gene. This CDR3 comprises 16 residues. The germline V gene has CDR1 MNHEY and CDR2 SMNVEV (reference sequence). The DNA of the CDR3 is TGTGCCAGCAGTCTACAGGGGGCCGGGCGCAATCAGCCCCAGCATTTT. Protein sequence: CASSLQGAGRNQPQHF.

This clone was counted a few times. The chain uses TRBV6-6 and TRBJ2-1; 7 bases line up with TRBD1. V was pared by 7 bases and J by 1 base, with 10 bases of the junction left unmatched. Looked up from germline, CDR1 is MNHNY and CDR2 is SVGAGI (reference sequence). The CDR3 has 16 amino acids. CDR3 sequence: CASTDNRGRSYNEQFF. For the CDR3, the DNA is TGTGCCAGCACCGATAACAGGGGTCGTTCCTACAATGAGCAGTTCTTC.

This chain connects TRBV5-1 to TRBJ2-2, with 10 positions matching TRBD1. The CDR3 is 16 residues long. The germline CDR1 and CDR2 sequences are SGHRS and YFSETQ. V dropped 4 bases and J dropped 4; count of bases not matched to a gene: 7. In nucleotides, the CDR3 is TGCGCCAGCAGCCCGCCGGGACAGGGGACCACCGGGGAGCTGTTTTTT. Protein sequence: CASSPPGQGTTGELFF.

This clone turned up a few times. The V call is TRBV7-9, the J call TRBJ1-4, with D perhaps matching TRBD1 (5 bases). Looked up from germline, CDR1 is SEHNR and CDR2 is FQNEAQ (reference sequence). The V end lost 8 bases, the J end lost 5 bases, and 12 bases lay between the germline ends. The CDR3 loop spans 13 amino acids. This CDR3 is CASLGVENEKLFF. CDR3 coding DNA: TGTGCCAGCCTAGGGGTGGAGAATGAAAAACTGTTTTTT. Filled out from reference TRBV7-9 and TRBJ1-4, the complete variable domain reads DTGVSQNPRHKITKRGQNVTFRCDPISEHNRLYWYRQTLGQGPEFLTYFQNEAQLEKSRLLSDRFSAERPKGSFSTLEIQRTEQGDSAMYLCASLGVENEKLFFGSGTQLSVL.

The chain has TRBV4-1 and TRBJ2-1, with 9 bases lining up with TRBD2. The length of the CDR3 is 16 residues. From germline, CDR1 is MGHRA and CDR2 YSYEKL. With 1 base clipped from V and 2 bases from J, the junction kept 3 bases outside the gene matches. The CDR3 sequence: CASSQGGTSPYNEQFF. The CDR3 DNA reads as TGCGCCAGCAGCCAAGGGGGGACTAGCCCCTACAATGAGCAGTTCTTC.

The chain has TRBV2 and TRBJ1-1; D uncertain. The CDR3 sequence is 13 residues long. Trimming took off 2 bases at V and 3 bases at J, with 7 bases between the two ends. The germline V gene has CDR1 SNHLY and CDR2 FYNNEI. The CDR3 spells CASSESRDTEAFF. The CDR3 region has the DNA TGTGCCAGCAGTGAATCCCGGGACACTGAAGCTTTCTTT.

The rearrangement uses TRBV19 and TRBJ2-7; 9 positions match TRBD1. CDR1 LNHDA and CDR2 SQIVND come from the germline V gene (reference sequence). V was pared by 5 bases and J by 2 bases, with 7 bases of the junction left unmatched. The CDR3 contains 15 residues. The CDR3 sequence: CASSPGTGRAYEQYF. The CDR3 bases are TGTGCCAGTAGTCCCGGGACAGGGCGCGCCTACGAGCAGTACTTC.

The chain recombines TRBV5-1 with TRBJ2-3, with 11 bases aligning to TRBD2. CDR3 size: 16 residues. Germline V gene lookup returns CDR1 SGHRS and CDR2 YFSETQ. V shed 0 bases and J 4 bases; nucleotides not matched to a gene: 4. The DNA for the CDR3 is TGCGCCAGCAGCTTGGAGGGACTAGCGGTATCAGATACGCAGTATTTT. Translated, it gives CASSLEGLAVSDTQYF.

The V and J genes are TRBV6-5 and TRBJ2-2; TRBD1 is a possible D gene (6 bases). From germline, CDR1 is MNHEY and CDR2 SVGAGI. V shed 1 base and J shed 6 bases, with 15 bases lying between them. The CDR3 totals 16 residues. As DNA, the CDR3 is TGTGCCAGCAGTTACTATGGGGGCATAGGGTCCGGGGAGCTGTTTTTT. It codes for CASSYYGGIGSGELFF.

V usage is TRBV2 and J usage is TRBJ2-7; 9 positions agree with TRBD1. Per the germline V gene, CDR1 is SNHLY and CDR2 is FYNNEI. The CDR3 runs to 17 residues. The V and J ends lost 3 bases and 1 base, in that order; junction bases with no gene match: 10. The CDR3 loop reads CASSEDNLTGGSYEQYF. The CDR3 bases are TGTGCCAGCAGTGAGGATAATTTGACAGGGGGATCCTACGAGCAGTACTTC.

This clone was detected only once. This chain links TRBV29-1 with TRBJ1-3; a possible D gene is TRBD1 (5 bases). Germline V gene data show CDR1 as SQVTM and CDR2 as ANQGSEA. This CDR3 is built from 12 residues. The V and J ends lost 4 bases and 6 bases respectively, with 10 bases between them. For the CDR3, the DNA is TGCAGCGTTGGGGGGGTTTCAAACACCATATATTTT. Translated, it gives CSVGGVSNTIYF.

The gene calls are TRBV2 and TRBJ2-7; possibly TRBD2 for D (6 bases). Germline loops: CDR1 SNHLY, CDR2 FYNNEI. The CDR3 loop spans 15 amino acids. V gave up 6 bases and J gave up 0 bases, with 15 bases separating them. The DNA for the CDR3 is TGTGCCAGCAGAAAGGGACTGTTCCACTCCTACGAGCAGTACTTC. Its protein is CASRKGLFHSYEQYF.